Below, 24 T cell receptor beta chains from the same sample are listed, as sequenced in a study of T cell responses to AZD1222 COVID-19 vaccine. The table came from immunoSEQ multiplex PCR; TCRdb's copy has only in-frame clones and leaves some out. The sample holds around 100,000 clones, about 86% seen once. Specimen: peripheral blood, collected on day 0 of AZD1222 vaccination. These receptor sequences come from an adult in good health.

The sample holds one count of this clone. This sequence joins TRBV12-3 or TRBV12-4 and TRBJ2-7; D not certain. The length of the CDR3 is 11 residues. Trimming cost V 4 bases and J 6 bases, with 7 bases left between them. The CDR3 spells CASSSHAEQYF. DNA for the CDR3: TGTGCCAGCAGTTCCCATGCCGAGCAGTACTTC.

This clone was seen a single time. The chain has TRBV24-1 and TRBJ1-5; TRBD1 matches 7 bases. The CDR3 length is 14 residues. J gave up 4 bases and V 7 bases, and 6 bases lay outside the gene matches. Germline assignment: CDR1 KGHDR and CDR2 SFDVKD. The CDR3 here is CATRAGGENQPQHF. The CDR3 nucleotides read TGTGCCACCAGGGCAGGGGGGGAAAATCAGCCCCAGCATTTT.

The chain has TRBV11-3 and TRBJ2-1, with 8 bases that match TRBD1. The CDR3 spans 15 residues. With V trimmed by 5 bases and J by 0 bases, 3 bases remained unmatched. CDR1 is SGHNT and CDR2 is YENEEA in the germline V gene. CDR3 region: CASSVDRGSYNEQFF. The CDR3 DNA follows: TGTGCCAGCAGCGTCGACAGGGGCTCCTACAATGAGCAGTTCTTC.

CDR3 nucleotides: TGTGCCAGCTCACTTTCAGTGCAAAAGACCTACGAGCAGTACTTC. Translation gives CASSLSVQKTYEQYF. The gene calls are TRBV18 and TRBJ2-7; no reliable D call. Between the trimmed V and J ends, which lost 4 bases and 2 bases, there was a span of 15 bases. The CDR3 is 15 amino acids. Germline V CDR1 and CDR2: KGHSH, LQKENI.

The rearrangement links TRBV2 to TRBJ2-7; 11 nucleotides line up with TRBD1. Germline CDR1 SNHLY, CDR2 FYNNEI. V trimming: 2 bases; J trimming: 4 bases; junction bases outside the gene matches: 7. CDR3 size: 16 residues. CDR3 residues: CASSELRTGGQYEQYF. The CDR3 DNA reads as TGTGCCAGCAGTGAATTACGGACAGGGGGCCAGTACGAGCAGTACTTC.

The table lists this clone with a count of one. CDR3 sequence: CASSVGATKNTGELFF. CDR3 nucleotides: TGTGCCAGCAGCGTAGGAGCCACAAAGAACACCGGGGAGCTGTTTTTT. The chain recombines TRBV9 with TRBJ2-2; D is unclear. The ends were cut back, 0 bases at V and 1 base at J, with 10 bases in the middle. Germline-derived CDR1 and CDR2 are SGDLS and YYNGEE. CDR3 length: 16 residues.

This clone was counted between two and nine times. This chain uses TRBV7-6 with TRBJ2-7, with TRBD1 matching 9 bases. The CDR3 sequence is 14 residues long. CDR1 and CDR2 (germline): SGHVS, FNYEAQ. J lost 5 bases, V lost 3 bases, and 5 bases had no gene match. DNA of the CDR3: TGTGCCAGCAGCTTCACAGGGGGCGCGGACGAGCAGTACTTC. Protein sequence: CASSFTGGADEQYF.

V and J are TRBV18 and TRBJ1-5; D unclear. Between the trimmed V and J ends, which lost 1 base and 5 bases, there was a span of 6 bases. CDR3 size: 13 residues. Germline V gene lookup returns CDR1 KGHSH and CDR2 LQKENI. This CDR3 is CASSPQEDQPQHF. CDR3 coding DNA: TGTGCCAGCTCACCACAGGAGGATCAGCCCCAGCATTTT.

The CDR3: CASSVEPGTGGAYGYTF. CDR3 bases: TGTGCCAGCAGCGTAGAACCCGGGACAGGGGGCGCCTATGGCTACACCTTC. The chain uses TRBV9 and TRBJ1-2; the match to TRBD1 covers 12 bases. Germline loops: CDR1 SGDLS, CDR2 YYNGEE. This CDR3 is built from 17 residues. V was clipped by 0 bases and J by 4 bases; unmatched bases: 7.

This clone was seen a handful of times. V and J are TRBV20-1 and TRBJ1-5, with a possible D match to TRBD1 (5 bases). Germline V gene data show CDR1 as DFQATT and CDR2 as SNEGSKA (reference sequence). Trimming cost V 3 bases and J 7 bases, with 16 bases left between them. CDR3 length equals 14 residues. CDR3 region: CSASDRDPAQPQHF. The CDR3 DNA is TGCAGTGCTAGTGACCGGGACCCCGCCCAGCCCCAGCATTTT.

V is TRBV6-5 and J is TRBJ2-3; TRBD1 agrees at 8 bases. CDR1 is MNHEY and CDR2 is SVGAGI in the germline V gene. The V gene end was trimmed by 7 bases and the J gene end by 4 bases; junction bases not matched to a gene: 7. This CDR3 has 14 amino acids. The CDR3 coding sequence is TGTGCCAGCAAGAGGACAGGGACGGCAGATACGCAGTATTTT. This translates into CASKRTGTADTQYF.

The chain carries TRBV5-4 and TRBJ1-4, with 7 bases lining up with TRBD1. This CDR3 is built from 14 residues. J gave up 4 bases and V 4 bases, and 4 bases lay outside the gene matches. Germline assignment: CDR1 SGHNT and CDR2 YYREEE (reference sequence). CDR3 DNA: TGTGCCAGCAGCCAGGGACAGCGTAATGAAAAACTGTTTTTT. Amino acid sequence: CASSQGQRNEKLFF.

This clone was observed a handful of times. The chain carries TRBV2 and TRBJ2-7; 8 nucleotides align to TRBD1. The CDR3 consists of 14 residues. V lost 6 bases and J lost 0; bases outside the gene matches: 4. CDR1 and CDR2 from the germline V gene are SNHLY and FYNNEI. CDR3 in amino acids: CASRDRGHSYEQYF. The CDR3 DNA reads as TGTGCCAGCAGAGACAGGGGCCACTCCTACGAGCAGTACTTC.

The chain carries TRBV27 and TRBJ2-1; possible D gene TRBD1, 5 bases. V dropped 7 bases and J dropped 3 bases, with 16 bases sitting between them. The CDR3 extends over 15 amino acids. Germline-derived CDR1 and CDR2 are MNHEY and SMNVEV (reference sequence). The CDR3 nucleotides are TGTGCCAGCATCGCCCAGGGTAGGGGCTACAATGAGCAGTTCTTC. This translates into CASIAQGRGYNEQFF.

This clone was counted between two and nine times. As DNA, the CDR3 is TGTGCCAGCAGTCCGGGACACCGAGAGTATAGCAATCAGCCCCAGCATTTT. It encodes CASSPGHREYSNQPQHF. V is TRBV5-5 and J is TRBJ1-5; tentative D call: TRBD1 (6 bases). Germline V gene sequence: CDR1 SGHKS, CDR2 YYEKEE (reference sequence). Trimming shortened V by 5 bases and J by 0 bases, and 18 bases separated the two germline ends. This CDR3 has 17 residues.

The chain links TRBV27 to TRBJ2-1; 12 nucleotides align to TRBD2. Germline assignment: CDR1 MNHEY and CDR2 SMNVEV (reference sequence). CDR3 length equals 15 residues. The trim removed 2 bases at V and 7 bases at J, leaving 3 bases unmatched. CDR3 sequence reads: CASSLTSGGLNEQFF. Written as DNA, the CDR3 is TGTGCCAGCAGTTTAACTAGCGGGGGGTTGAATGAGCAGTTCTTC.

The chain carries TRBV28 and TRBJ1-1; 8 bases fit TRBD1. J was trimmed by 1 base and V by 6 bases; bases with no gene match: 4. CDR3 length equals 14 residues. Germline CDR1 MDHEN, CDR2 SYDVKM. CDR3: CASSAGGWNTEAFF. In DNA form, the CDR3 reads TGTGCCAGCAGCGCAGGGGGCTGGAACACTGAAGCTTTCTTT.

The chain uses TRBV6-2 or TRBV6-3 and TRBJ2-1; tentatively, D is TRBD1 (6 bases). There are 15 residues in the CDR3. V was clipped by 2 bases and J by 7 bases, with 15 bases between them. CDR1 is MNHEY and CDR2 is SVGEGT in the germline V gene. CDR3 DNA sequence: TGTGCCAGCAGTTACCTACAGGGAGTTTATAATGAGCAGTTCTTC. It encodes CASSYLQGVYNEQFF.

The chain uses TRBV28 and TRBJ1-2; the D is unclear. The CDR3 is made up of 12 amino acids. V was shortened by 6 bases and J by 5 bases, with 10 bases between the two germline ends. Germline V gene data show CDR1 as MDHEN and CDR2 as SYDVKM. The CDR3 is CASSFSQYGYTF. The CDR3 DNA sequence: TGTGCCAGCAGCTTCTCTCAGTATGGCTACACCTTC.

This chain links TRBV6-1 with TRBJ2-7; D is possibly TRBD2 (6 bases). Germline lookup yields CDR1 MNHNS and CDR2 SASEGT. The V end was cut by 2 bases, the J end by 1 base, with 21 bases between. CDR3 length: 18 residues. CDR3 nucleotides: TGTGCCAGCAGTGAATCCGGTAGCGGTGTCAGACGATCCTACGAGCAGTACTTC. Its translation is CASSESGSGVRRSYEQYF.

The rearrangement uses TRBV7-8 and TRBJ2-5; possible D gene TRBD2, 6 bases. The CDR3 totals 14 residues. CDR1 is SGHVS and CDR2 is FQNEAQ in the germline V gene. The ends were cut back, 1 base at V and 9 bases at J, with 15 bases in the middle. The CDR3 DNA is TGTGCCAGCAGCTTAGAACTAGCAAGGGTGGCCCAGTACTTC. Translated: CASSLELARVAQYF.

This chain connects TRBV7-2 to TRBJ2-3, with 7 nucleotides matching TRBD2. Germline assignment: CDR1 SGHTA and CDR2 FQGNSA. The CDR3 covers 16 residues. The ends lost 5 bases at V and 0 bases at J; junction bases unmatched: 8. CDR3 loop: CASSPRFGGSTDTQYF. The CDR3 coding sequence is TGTGCCAGCAGCCCGAGGTTCGGGGGGAGCACAGATACGCAGTATTTT.

This clone was detected only a few times. The chain couples TRBV7-9 to TRBJ1-1; D is perhaps TRBD1 (6 bases). The germline V gene has CDR1 SEHNR and CDR2 FQNEAQ (reference sequence). The CDR3 totals 13 residues. V was pared by 5 bases and J by 6 bases, with 13 bases between. CDR3 sequence: CASSLNRDAEAFF. DNA of the CDR3: TGTGCCAGCAGCCTTAACAGGGATGCTGAAGCTTTCTTT. The whole variable domain, remainder taken from reference TRBV7-9 and TRBJ1-1, is DTGVSQNPRHKITKRGQNVTFRCDPISEHNRLYWYRQTLGQGPEFLTYFQNEAQLEKSRLLSDRFSAERPKGSFSTLEIQRTEQGDSAMYLCASSLNRDAEAFFGQGTRLTVV.

The chain links TRBV28 to TRBJ2-3, with D perhaps matching TRBD1 (6 bases). The CDR3 extends over 13 amino acids. The germline CDR1 and CDR2 sequences are MDHEN and SYDVKM. Trimming took 6 bases from V and 6 from J, leaving 13 bases between them. The CDR3 protein is CASRDRATDTQYF. The CDR3 bases are TGTGCCAGCAGGGACAGAGCCACGGATACGCAGTATTTT.